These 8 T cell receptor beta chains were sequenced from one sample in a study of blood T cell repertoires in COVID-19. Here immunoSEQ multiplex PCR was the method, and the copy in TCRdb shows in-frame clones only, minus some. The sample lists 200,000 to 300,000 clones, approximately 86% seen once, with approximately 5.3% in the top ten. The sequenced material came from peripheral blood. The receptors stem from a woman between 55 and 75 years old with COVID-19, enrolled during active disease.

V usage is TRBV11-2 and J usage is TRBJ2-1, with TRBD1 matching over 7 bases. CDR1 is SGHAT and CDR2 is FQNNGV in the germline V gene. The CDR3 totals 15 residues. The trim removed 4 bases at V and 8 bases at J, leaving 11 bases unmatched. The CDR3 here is CASSSGTVDRDEQFF. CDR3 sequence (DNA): TGTGCCAGCAGCTCCGGGACAGTCGACCGAGATGAGCAGTTCTTC.

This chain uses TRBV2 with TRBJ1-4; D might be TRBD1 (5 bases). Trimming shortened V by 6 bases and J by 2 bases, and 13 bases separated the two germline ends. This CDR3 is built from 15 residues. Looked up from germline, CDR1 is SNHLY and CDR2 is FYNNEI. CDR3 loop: CASRGVPLTNEKLFF. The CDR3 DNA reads TGTGCCAGCAGAGGGGTCCCACTGACTAATGAAAAACTGTTTTTT.

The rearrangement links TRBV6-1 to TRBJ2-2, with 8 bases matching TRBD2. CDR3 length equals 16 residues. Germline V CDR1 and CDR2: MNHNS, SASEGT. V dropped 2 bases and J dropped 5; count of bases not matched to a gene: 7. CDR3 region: CASSETFSGTTGELFF. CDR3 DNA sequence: TGTGCCAGCAGTGAAACCTTTAGCGGGACGACCGGGGAGCTGTTTTTT.

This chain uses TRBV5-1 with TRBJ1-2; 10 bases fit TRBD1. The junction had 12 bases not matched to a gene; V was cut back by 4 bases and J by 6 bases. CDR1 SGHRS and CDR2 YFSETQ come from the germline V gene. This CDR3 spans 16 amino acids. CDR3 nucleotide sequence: TGCGCCAGCAGCCCCCGGACAGGGGGGTTGTTGGATGGCTACACCTTC. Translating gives CASSPRTGGLLDGYTF.

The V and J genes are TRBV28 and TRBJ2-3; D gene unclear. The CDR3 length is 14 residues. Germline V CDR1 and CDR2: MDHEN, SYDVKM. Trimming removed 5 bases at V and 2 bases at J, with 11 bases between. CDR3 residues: CASSLTAATDTQYF. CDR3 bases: TGTGCCAGCAGTCTAACTGCGGCCACAGATACGCAGTATTTT.

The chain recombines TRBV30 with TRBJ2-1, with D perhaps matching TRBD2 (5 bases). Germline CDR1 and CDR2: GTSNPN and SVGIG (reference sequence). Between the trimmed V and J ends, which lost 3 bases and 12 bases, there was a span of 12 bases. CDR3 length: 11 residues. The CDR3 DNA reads TGTGCCTGGAGCGCGGGTCGCTGGCAGTTCTTC. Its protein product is CAWSAGRWQFF.

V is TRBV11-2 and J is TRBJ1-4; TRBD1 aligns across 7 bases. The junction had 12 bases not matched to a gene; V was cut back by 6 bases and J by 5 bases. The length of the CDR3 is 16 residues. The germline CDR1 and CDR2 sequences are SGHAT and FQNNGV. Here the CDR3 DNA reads TGTGCCAGCAGTTGGAGGGGGCGCGGAATCAATGAAAAACTGTTTTTT. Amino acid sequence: CASSWRGRGINEKLFF.

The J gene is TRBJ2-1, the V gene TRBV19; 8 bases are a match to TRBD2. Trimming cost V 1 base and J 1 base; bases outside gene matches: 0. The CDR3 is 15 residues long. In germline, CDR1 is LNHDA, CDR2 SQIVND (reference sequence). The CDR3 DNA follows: TGTGCCAGTAGTATAGCGGGAGGGTCCTACAATGAGCAGTTCTTC. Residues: CASSIAGGSYNEQFF.